The 20 T cell receptor beta chains given below trace back to one sample, sequenced in a study of long-term antiretroviral therapy in people with HIV. Assay version v3.0 of immunoSEQ was used, and it was run at survey level. This table comes from immunoSEQ multiplex PCR, and its TCRdb copy is limited to in-frame clones, with some not included. The sample has about 27,000 clones; around 85% are singletons. Sequences were derived from unsorted PBMCs, sampled 2.3 years after starting antiretroviral therapy. These receptor sequences come from a man aged 35-49 years with HIV.

This clone was seen once. The chain has TRBV23-1 and TRBJ1-2; tentative D call: TRBD1 (6 bases). TRBV23-1 is assigned to the ORF class and has an uncertain function. The CDR3 is 15 amino acids. Deletions cut 0 bases from V and 3 bases from J, with 11 bases between. Here the CDR3 DNA reads TGCGCCAGCAGTCAATCGGGCGGGGGCTACTATGGCTACACCTTC. It specifies CASSQSGGGYYGYTF.

V gene TRBV4-2 combines with J gene TRBJ2-6, with 11 bases matching TRBD1. The CDR3 is 20 amino acids. The trim removed 0 bases at V and 2 bases at J, leaving 9 bases unmatched. CDR1 is LGHNA, CDR2 YNFKEQ, per germline. The DNA for the CDR3 is TGTGCCAGCAGCCAAGAGTCGTGGGGACAGGGGGACCCTGGGGCCAACGTCCTGACTTTC. Its protein is CASSQESWGQGDPGANVLTF.

The J gene is TRBJ1-1, the V gene TRBV14, with D perhaps TRBD1 (6 bases). The CDR3 has 12 residues. Trimming left V 5 bases short and J 4 bases short, with 8 bases between. CDR1 is SGHDN, CDR2 FVKESK, per germline. The CDR3 protein is CASSGGGTEAFF. The DNA of the CDR3 is TGTGCCAGCAGCGGGGGCGGCACTGAAGCTTTCTTT.

The table lists this clone with a count of one. V is TRBV5-1 and J is TRBJ1-1; D perhaps matches TRBD1 (5 bases). The CDR3 runs 14 residues. V was trimmed by 2 bases and J by 0 bases, leaving 8 bases between them. Germline V gene lookup returns CDR1 SGHRS and CDR2 YFSETQ. The CDR3 loop reads CASSFTGMNTEAFF. The CDR3 DNA sequence: TGCGCCAGCAGCTTCACAGGTATGAACACTGAAGCTTTCTTT.

The chain is built from TRBV19 and TRBJ2-2; no definite D call. The CDR3 spans 13 residues. Trimming took 5 bases from V and 3 from J, leaving 7 bases between them. CDR1 and CDR2 from the germline V gene are LNHDA and SQIVND (reference sequence). The CDR3: CASSLSYTGELFF. The CDR3 coding sequence is TGTGCCAGTAGTCTCTCTTACACCGGGGAGCTGTTTTTT.

The chain links TRBV18 to TRBJ1-5; unclear D gene. Per the germline V gene, CDR1 is KGHSH and CDR2 is LQKENI. The length of the CDR3 is 15 residues. The V gene lost 6 bases and the J gene lost 2 bases, with 14 bases spanning the gap. This CDR3 is CASSGLGGGNQPQHF. In nucleotides, the CDR3 is TGTGCCAGCTCCGGCTTGGGCGGGGGCAATCAGCCCCAGCATTTT. Full variable domain (outside the CDR3, taken from reference TRBV18 and TRBJ1-5): NAGVMQNPRHLVRRRGQEARLRCSPMKGHSHVYWYRQLPEEGLKFMVYLQKENIIDESGMPKERFSAEFPKEGPSILRIQQVVRGDSAAYFCASSGLGGGNQPQHFGDGTRLSIL.

This chain uses TRBV7-9 with TRBJ1-6; D gene uncertain. The V end lost 0 bases, the J end lost 8 bases, and 11 bases lay between the germline ends. CDR1 is SEHNR and CDR2 is FQNEAQ in the germline V gene (reference sequence). This CDR3 is built from 15 residues. In DNA, the CDR3 is TGTGCCAGCAGCTTAGCTTCGGCCCACTATTCACCCCTCCACTTT. The encoded protein is CASSLASAHYSPLHF.

V usage is TRBV7-9 and J usage is TRBJ2-6; TRBD1 agrees at 7 bases. Germline V lookup: CDR1 SEHNR, CDR2 FQNEAQ (reference sequence). This CDR3 spans 15 amino acids. Trimming at V came to 4 bases and at J to 2 bases, leaving 2 bases not matched to a gene. Written as DNA, the CDR3 is TGTGCCAGCAGCTACGGGACAGCTGGGGCCAACGTCCTGACTTTC. Its protein product is CASSYGTAGANVLTF. Full variable domain (outside the CDR3, taken from reference TRBV7-9 and TRBJ2-6): DTGVSQNPRHKITKRGQNVTFRCDPISEHNRLYWYRQTLGQGPEFLTYFQNEAQLEKSRLLSDRFSAERPKGSFSTLEIQRTEQGDSAMYLCASSYGTAGANVLTFGAGSRLTVL.

The chain recombines TRBV6-5 with TRBJ2-7; D may be TRBD1 (5 bases). The length of the CDR3 is 13 residues. V was trimmed by 4 bases and J by 3 bases, leaving 10 bases between them. Germline lookup yields CDR1 MNHEY and CDR2 SVGAGI. CDR3 amino acids: CASSWGRIYEQYF. CDR3 coding DNA: TGTGCCAGCAGTTGGGGCAGGATCTACGAGCAGTACTTC.

The chain couples TRBV5-1 to TRBJ1-1, with D uncertain. Trimming removed 3 bases from V and 3 bases from J, with 15 bases in between. The CDR3 sequence is 15 residues long. Per germline, CDR1 SGHRS and CDR2 YFSETQ. CDR3 sequence (DNA): TGCGCCAGCAGCTCTTTCAGGAGTGATGACACTGAAGCTTTCTTT. As protein: CASSSFRSDDTEAFF.

This sequence joins TRBV6-1 and TRBJ2-7; 9 bases line up with TRBD1. The V segment lost 1 base and the J segment 3 bases; nucleotides outside the gene matches: 4. The CDR3 length is 15 residues. Germline-derived CDR1 and CDR2 are MNHNS and SASEGT. Written as DNA, the CDR3 is TGTGCCAGCAGTGAAGGGGACAGGGCTATCTACGAGCAGTACTTC. Translating gives CASSEGDRAIYEQYF.

This clone has just a few counts. J is TRBJ2-5 and V is TRBV5-4; the D call may be TRBD1 or TRBD2 (5 bases each). The CDR3 runs to 15 residues. CDR1 is SGHNT and CDR2 is YYREEE in the germline V gene (reference sequence). V dropped 4 bases and J dropped 2 bases, with 15 bases sitting between them. As DNA, the CDR3 is TGTGCCAGCAGCCTGAGGGGTGGCTATCAAGAGACCCAGTACTTC. This translates into CASSLRGGYQETQYF.

This sequence joins TRBV10-2 and TRBJ2-3; 7 bases map to TRBD2. This CDR3 spans 15 amino acids. CDR1 and CDR2 from the germline V gene are WSHSY and SAAADI. V trimming: 3 bases; J trimming: 2 bases; junction bases outside the gene matches: 5. This CDR3 reads CASSDEGLYTDTQYF. For the CDR3, the DNA is TGCGCCAGCAGTGATGAGGGACTATACACAGATACGCAGTATTTT.

V is TRBV6-5 and J is TRBJ2-1; a weak D match, TRBD2 (7 bases). Germline values: CDR1 MNHEY, CDR2 SVGAGI. The CDR3 sequence is 14 residues long. The V end was cut by 0 bases, the J end by 7 bases, with 10 bases between. The CDR3 is CASSYSGGLNEQFF. The DNA for the CDR3 is TGTGCCAGCAGTTACTCGGGGGGGCTGAATGAGCAGTTCTTC.

This chain uses TRBV2 with TRBJ2-1; D unresolved. The V and J ends lost 7 bases and 5 bases respectively, with 12 bases between them. CDR1 and CDR2 from the germline V gene are SNHLY and FYNNEI. The CDR3 is made up of 13 amino acids. The CDR3 spells CASIRDQNNEQFF. In DNA form, the CDR3 reads TGTGCCAGCATTAGAGACCAGAACAATGAGCAGTTCTTC.

The genes are TRBV15 and TRBJ1-5; no reliable D call. This CDR3 contains 15 residues. Deletions cut 0 bases from V and 3 bases from J, with 9 bases between. The germline V gene has CDR1 LNHNV and CDR2 YYDKDF (reference sequence). The CDR3 DNA sequence: TGTGCCACCAGCAGAGATAAGGGTTTCAATCAGCCCCAGCATTTT. Amino acids: CATSRDKGFNQPQHF.

The chain carries TRBV4-1 and TRBJ2-2; TRBD1 matches at 7 bases. The junction had 0 bases not matched to a gene; V was cut back by 5 bases and J by 0 bases. Germline CDR1 MGHRA, CDR2 YSYEKL. CDR3 length equals 14 residues. The CDR3 loop is CASSGTANTGELFF. The CDR3 nucleotides are TGCGCCAGCAGCGGGACAGCGAACACCGGGGAGCTGTTTTTT.

This chain connects TRBV19 to TRBJ1-2, with D unresolved. CDR1 is LNHDA and CDR2 is SQIVND in the germline V gene (reference sequence). This CDR3 spans 12 amino acids. With 1 base removed from V and 6 bases from J, the gap between germline ends came to 6 bases. This chain's CDR3 is CASSIGGDGYTF. CDR3 coding DNA: TGTGCCAGTAGTATAGGGGGAGATGGCTACACCTTC.

This chain uses TRBV30 with TRBJ2-7; tentatively, D is TRBD1 or TRBD2 (6 bases each). This CDR3 spans 14 amino acids. Germline V CDR1 and CDR2: GTSNPN, SVGIG (reference sequence). V lost 2 bases and J 2 bases, leaving 13 bases between the germline ends. Here the CDR3 reads CAWSLGGPAYEQYF. DNA for the CDR3: TGTGCCTGGAGTCTAGGGGGGCCAGCCTACGAGCAGTACTTC. Filled out from reference TRBV30 and TRBJ2-7, the complete variable domain reads SQTIHQWPATLVQPVGSPLSLECTVEGTSNPNLYWYRQAAGRGLQLLFYSVGIGQISSEVPQNLSASRPQDRQFILSSKKLLLSDSGFYLCAWSLGGPAYEQYFGPGTRLTVT.

This clone showed up just a few times. The chain couples TRBV6-1 to TRBJ2-1; D unclear. Germline V gene lookup returns CDR1 MNHNS and CDR2 SASEGT. The V end lost 6 bases, the J end lost 3 bases, and 15 bases lay between the germline ends. This CDR3 is 15 amino acids long. This CDR3 is CASSPEDGYYNEQFF. In DNA form, the CDR3 reads TGTGCCAGCAGCCCCGAGGATGGGTACTACAATGAGCAGTTCTTC.